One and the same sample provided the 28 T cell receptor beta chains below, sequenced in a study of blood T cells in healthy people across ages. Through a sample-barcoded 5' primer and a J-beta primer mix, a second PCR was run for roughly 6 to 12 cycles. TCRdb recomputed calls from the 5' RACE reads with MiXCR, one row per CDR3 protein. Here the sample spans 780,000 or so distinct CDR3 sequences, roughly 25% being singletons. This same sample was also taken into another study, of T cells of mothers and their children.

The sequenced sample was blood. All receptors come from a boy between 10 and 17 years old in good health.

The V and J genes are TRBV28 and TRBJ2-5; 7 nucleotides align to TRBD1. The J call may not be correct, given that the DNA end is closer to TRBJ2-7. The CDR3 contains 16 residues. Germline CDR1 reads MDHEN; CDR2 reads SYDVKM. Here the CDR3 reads CASSFVRGGQSYEQYF. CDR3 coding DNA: TGTGCCAGCAGTTTCGTACGTGGGGGACAGAGTTACGAGCAGTACTTC.

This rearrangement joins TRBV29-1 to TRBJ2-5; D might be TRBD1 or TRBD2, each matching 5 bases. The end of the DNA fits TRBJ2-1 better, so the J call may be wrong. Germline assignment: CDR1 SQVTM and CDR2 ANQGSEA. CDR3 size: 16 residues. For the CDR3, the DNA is TGCAGCGTGGGGACCCCAACGGGGCGCCTTACAAATGAGCAGTTCTTC. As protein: CSVGTPTGRLTNEQFF.

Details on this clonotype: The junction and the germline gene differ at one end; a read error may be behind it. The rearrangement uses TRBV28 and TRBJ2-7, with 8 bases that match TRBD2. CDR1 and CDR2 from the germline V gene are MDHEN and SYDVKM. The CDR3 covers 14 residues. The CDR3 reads CAGSPGGTLDEQYF. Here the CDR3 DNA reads TGTGCCGGCAGCCCGGGGGGGACCTTGGACGAGCAGTACTTC.

In DNA form, the CDR3 reads TGTGCCAGCAGTTTAGCCCTAGAAGAGAGAGGCTACACCTTC. Its translation: CASSLALEERGYTF. The chain combines TRBV28 with TRBJ1-2, with D uncertain. The CDR3 is 14 residues long. The V end was cut by 2 bases, the J end by 8 bases, with 15 bases between. Germline CDR1 and CDR2: MDHEN and SYDVKM.

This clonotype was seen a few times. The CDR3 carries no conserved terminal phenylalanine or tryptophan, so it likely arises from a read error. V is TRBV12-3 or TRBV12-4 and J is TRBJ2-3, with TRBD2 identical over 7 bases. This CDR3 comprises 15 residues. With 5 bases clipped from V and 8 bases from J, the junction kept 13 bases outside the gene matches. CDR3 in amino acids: CASSLRLAFGGTQYL. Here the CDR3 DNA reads TGTGCCAGCAGTCTTAGACTAGCATTTGGAGGTACGCAGTATCTT.

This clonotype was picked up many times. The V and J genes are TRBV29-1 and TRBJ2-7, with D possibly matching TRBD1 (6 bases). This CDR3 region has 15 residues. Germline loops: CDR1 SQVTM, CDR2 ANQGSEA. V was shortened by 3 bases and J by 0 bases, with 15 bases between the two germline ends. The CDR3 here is CSVEGDNESSYEQYF. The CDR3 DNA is TGCAGCGTTGAGGGGGACAACGAGAGCTCCTACGAGCAGTACTTC.

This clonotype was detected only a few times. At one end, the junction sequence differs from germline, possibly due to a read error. The CDR3 reads CSSRPEADTQYF. Here the CDR3 DNA reads TGCAGTTCTAGGCCGGAGGCAGATACGCAGTATTTT. The chain couples TRBV20-1 to TRBJ2-3; D may be TRBD2 (5 bases). The germline CDR1 and CDR2 sequences are DFQATT and SNEGSKA (reference sequence). This CDR3 is 12 amino acids long.

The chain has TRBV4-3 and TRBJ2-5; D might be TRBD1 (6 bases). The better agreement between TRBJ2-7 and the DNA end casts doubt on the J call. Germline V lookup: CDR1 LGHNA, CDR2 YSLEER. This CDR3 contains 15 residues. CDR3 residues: CASSQGFREGDEQYF. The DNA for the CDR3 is TGCGCCAGCAGCCAAGGTTTCCGTGAGGGGGACGAGCAGTACTTC.

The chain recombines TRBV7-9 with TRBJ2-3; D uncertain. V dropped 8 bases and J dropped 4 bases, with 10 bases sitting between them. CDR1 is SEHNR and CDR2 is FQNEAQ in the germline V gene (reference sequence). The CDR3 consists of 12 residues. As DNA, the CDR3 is TGTGCCAGCCACTTTGAGGCAGATACGCAGTATTTT. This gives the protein CASHFEADTQYF.

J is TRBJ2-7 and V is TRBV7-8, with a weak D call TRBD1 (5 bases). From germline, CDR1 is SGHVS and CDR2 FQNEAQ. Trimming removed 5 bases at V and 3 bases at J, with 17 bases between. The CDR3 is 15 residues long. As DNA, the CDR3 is TGTGCCAGCAGCCCAGGGCTATTACAGATCTACGAGCAGTACTTC. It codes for CASSPGLLQIYEQYF.

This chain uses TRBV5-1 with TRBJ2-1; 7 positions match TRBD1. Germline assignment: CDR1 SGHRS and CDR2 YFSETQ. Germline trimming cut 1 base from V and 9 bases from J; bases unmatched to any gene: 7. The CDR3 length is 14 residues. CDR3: CASSLPGQTPEQFF. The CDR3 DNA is TGCGCCAGCAGCTTGCCGGGACAGACGCCTGAGCAGTTCTTC.

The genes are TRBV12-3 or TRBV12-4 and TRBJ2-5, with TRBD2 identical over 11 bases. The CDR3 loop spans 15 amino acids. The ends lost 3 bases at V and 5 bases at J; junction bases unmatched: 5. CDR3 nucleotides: TGTGCCAGCAGTTTTGTACTAGCGGGAGACGAGACCCAGTACTTC. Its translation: CASSFVLAGDETQYF.

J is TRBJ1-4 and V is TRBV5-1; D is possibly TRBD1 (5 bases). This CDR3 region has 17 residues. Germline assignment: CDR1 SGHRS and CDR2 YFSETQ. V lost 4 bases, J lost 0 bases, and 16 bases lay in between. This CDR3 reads CASSLRPGGATNEKLFF. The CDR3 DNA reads TGCGCCAGCAGCCTGAGACCCGGGGGTGCAACTAATGAAAAACTGTTTTTT. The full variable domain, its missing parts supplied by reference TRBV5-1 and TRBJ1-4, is KAGVTQTPRYLIKTRGQQVTLSCSPISGHRSVSWYQQTPGQGLQFLFEYFSETQRNKGNFPGRFSGRQFSNSRSEMNVSTLELGDSALYLCASSLRPGGATNEKLFFGSGTQLSVL.

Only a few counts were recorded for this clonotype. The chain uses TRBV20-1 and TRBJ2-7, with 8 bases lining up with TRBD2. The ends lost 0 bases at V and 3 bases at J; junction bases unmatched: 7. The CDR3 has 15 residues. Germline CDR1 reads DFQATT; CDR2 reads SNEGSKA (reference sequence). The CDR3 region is CSAREMGLGHYEQYF. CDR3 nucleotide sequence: TGCAGTGCTAGAGAAATGGGACTAGGCCACTACGAGCAGTACTTC.

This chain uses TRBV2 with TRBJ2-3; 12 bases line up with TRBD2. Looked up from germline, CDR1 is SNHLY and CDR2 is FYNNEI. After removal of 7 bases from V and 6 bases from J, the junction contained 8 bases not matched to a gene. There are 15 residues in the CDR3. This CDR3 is CASKPTSGRIDTQYF. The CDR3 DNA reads TGTGCCAGCAAACCCACTAGCGGGAGGATCGATACGCAGTATTTT.

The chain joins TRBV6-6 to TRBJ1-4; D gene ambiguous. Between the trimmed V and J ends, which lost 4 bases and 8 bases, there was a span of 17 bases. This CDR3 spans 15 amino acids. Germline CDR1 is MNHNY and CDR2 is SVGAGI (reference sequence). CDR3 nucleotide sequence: TGTGCCAGCAGTTCGAACATGGGCAATCGGGAAAAACTGTTTTTT. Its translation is CASSSNMGNREKLFF.

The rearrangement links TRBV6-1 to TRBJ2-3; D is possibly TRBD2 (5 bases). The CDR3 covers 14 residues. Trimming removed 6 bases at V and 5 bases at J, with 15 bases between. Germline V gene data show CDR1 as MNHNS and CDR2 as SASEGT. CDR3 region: CASSRGPSGDTQYF. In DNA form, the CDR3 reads TGTGCCAGCAGCCGCGGGCCCTCTGGAGATACGCAGTATTTT.

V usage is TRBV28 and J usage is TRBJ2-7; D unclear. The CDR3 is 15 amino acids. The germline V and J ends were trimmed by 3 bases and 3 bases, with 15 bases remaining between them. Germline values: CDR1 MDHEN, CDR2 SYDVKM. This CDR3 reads CASSFPVGRRYEQYF. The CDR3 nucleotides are TGTGCCAGCAGTTTCCCGGTAGGCCGACGCTACGAGCAGTACTTC.

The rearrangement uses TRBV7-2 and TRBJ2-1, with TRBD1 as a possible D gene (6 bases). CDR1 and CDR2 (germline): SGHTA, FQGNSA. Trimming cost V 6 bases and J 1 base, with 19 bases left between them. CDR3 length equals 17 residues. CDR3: CASREGQGQPSYNEQFF. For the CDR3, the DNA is TGTGCCAGCAGGGAAGGGCAGGGGCAGCCATCCTACAATGAGCAGTTCTTC.

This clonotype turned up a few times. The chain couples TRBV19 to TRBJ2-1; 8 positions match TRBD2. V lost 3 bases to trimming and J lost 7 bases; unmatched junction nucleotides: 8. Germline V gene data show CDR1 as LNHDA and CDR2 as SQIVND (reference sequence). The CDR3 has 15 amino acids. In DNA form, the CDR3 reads TGTGCCAGTAGTATTCGAACTAGCGGTATGAATGAGCAGTTCTTC. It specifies CASSIRTSGMNEQFF.

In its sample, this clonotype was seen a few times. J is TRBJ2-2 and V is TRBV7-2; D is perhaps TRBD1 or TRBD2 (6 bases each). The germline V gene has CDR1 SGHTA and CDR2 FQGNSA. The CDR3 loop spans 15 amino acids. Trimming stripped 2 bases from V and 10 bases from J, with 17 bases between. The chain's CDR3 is CASSLRGALRTELFF. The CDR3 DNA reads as TGTGCCAGCAGCTTAAGGGGGGCCCTCAGAACGGAGCTGTTTTTT. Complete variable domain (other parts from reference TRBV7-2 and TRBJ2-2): GAGVSQSPSNKVTEKGKDVELRCDPISGHTALYWYRQSLGQGLEFLIYFQGNSAPDKSGLPSDRFSAERTGGSVSTLTIQRTQQEDSAVYLCASSLRGALRTELFFGEGSRLTVL.

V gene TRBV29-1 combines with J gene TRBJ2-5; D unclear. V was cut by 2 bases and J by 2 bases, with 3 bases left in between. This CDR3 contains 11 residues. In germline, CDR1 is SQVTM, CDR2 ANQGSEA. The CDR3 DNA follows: TGCAGCGTTGAACAGCAAGAGACCCAGTACTTC. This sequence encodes CSVEQQETQYF.

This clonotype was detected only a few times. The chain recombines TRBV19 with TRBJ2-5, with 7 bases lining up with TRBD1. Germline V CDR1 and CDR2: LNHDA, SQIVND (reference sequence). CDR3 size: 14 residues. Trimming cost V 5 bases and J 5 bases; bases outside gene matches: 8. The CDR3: CASSLAGGWETQYF. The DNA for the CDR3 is TGTGCCAGTAGTTTGGCAGGGGGTTGGGAGACCCAGTACTTC.

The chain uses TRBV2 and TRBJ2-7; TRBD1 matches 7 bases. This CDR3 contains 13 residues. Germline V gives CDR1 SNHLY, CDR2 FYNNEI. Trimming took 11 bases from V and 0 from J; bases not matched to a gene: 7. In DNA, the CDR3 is TGTGCCGCCCGGGACAGATACTCCTACGAGCAGTACTTC. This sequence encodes CAARDRYSYEQYF.

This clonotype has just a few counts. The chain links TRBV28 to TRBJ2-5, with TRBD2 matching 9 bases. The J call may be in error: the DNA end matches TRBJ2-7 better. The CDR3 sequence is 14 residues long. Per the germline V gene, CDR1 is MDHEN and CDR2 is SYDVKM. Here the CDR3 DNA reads TGTGCCAGCAGAAGCGGGAGGACCTCCTACGAGCAGTACTTC. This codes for CASRSGRTSYEQYF.

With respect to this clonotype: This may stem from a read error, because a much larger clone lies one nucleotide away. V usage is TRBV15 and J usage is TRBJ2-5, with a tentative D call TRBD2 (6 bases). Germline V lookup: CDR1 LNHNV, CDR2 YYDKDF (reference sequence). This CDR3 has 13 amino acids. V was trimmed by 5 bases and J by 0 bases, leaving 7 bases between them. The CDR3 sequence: CATSGDYQETQYF. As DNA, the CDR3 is TGTGCCACCAGCGGGGACTACCAAGAGACCCAGTACTTC.

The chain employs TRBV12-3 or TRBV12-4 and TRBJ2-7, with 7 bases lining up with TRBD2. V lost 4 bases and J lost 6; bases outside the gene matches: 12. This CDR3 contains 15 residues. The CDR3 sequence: CASSSSGTGGSEQYF. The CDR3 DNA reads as TGTGCCAGCAGTTCCTCCGGGACGGGAGGATCCGAGCAGTACTTC.

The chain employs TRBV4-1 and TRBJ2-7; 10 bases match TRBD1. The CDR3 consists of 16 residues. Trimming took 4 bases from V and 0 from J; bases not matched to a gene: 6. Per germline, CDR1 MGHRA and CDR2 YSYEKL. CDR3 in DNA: TGCGCCAGCAGCCGTAACGACAGGGGGCTCTCCTACGAGCAGTACTTC. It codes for CASSRNDRGLSYEQYF.